The rows below give T cell receptor beta chains drawn from one sample of a study of Ad26.COV2.S vaccination and SARS-CoV-2 variants. The method was immunoSEQ multiplex PCR; TCRdb's version includes in-frame clones alone and lacks a portion of them. Among 360,000 or so clones listed, 70% to 90% were seen once. The sample consisted of peripheral blood, taken in a trial of Ad26.COV2.S vaccine versus placebo. These receptor sequences come from a person between 18 and 60 years old who received the Ad26.COV2.S COVID-19 vaccine or a placebo. CDR3s include the opening cysteine and the closing phenylalanine or tryptophan. D genes are given only for firm matches. Rows give clone size only sometimes, using once, few, many, or a class for an expanded clone.

clone_size	v_call	d_call	j_call	cdr3_nt	cdr3_aa
-	TRBV2	TRBD1	TRBJ2-7	TGTGCCAGCAATGTAATCGGGACAGGCGGTTACGAGCAGTACTTC	CASNVIGTGGYEQYF
once	TRBV24-1	-	TRBJ2-1	TGTGCCACCAGTGATTATAATGAGCAGTTCTTC	CATSDYNEQFF
-	TRBV10-3	-	TRBJ1-1	TGTGCCATCAGTGAAAGGGTGGCGCCAGCTTTCTTT	CAISERVAPAFF
-	TRBV28	-	TRBJ2-7	TGTGCCAGCAGTTCGTTCACCGAGCAGTACTTC	CASSSFTEQYF
-	TRBV12-5	TRBD2	TRBJ2-5	TGTGCTAGTGGTTTGGCGGGGGGGGTAGAGACCCAGTACTTC	CASGLAGGVETQYF
few	TRBV30	TRBD1	TRBJ1-1	TGTGCCTGGGACGGGACAGGGGGCATGAACACTGAAGCTTTCTTT	CAWDGTGGMNTEAFF
-	TRBV10-3	TRBD1	TRBJ2-6	TGTGCCATCAGTGACCCCCCGGGACAGGGGGCGTCTGGGGCCAACGTCCTGACTTTC	CAISDPPGQGASGANVLTF
many	TRBV6-2/TRBV6-3	TRBD2	TRBJ2-1	TGTGCCAGCAGTTACTCGTCGGGAGGATACAATGAGCAGTTCTTC	CASSYSSGGYNEQFF
once	TRBV27	-	TRBJ2-3	TGTGCCAGCAGTCACGCGGTTACAGATACGCAGTATTTT	CASSHAVTDTQYF
-	TRBV6-2/TRBV6-3	TRBD2	TRBJ2-1	TGTGCCAGCAGTTACGGTGGGACTAGCGGGCCTGAGCAGTTCTTC	CASSYGGTSGPEQFF
-	TRBV6-5	TRBD1	TRBJ1-2	TGTGCCAGCAGTTACTCCGGGACAGGGCGTAACTATGGCTACACCTTC	CASSYSGTGRNYGYTF
-	TRBV5-6	-	TRBJ2-7	TGTGCCAGCAGCTTGTACTACTCCTACGAGCAGTACTTC	CASSLYYSYEQYF
-	TRBV27	TRBD1	TRBJ1-5	TGTGCCAGCAGTTCACAGGGGCCCCATCAGCCCCAGCATTTT	CASSSQGPHQPQHF
-	TRBV28	-	TRBJ1-5	TGTGCCAGCAGTGCCCCGGGGGGGTTGAGCAATCAGCCCCAGCATTTT	CASSAPGGLSNQPQHF
-	TRBV27	-	TRBJ2-1	TGTGCCAGCAGTTTTTACGGTAATGACGAGCAGTTCTTC	CASSFYGNDEQFF
-	TRBV5-1	-	TRBJ2-7	TGCGCCAGCAGCTTGGACGGGGGCGCGGGCGAGCAGTACTTC	CASSLDGGAGEQYF
-	TRBV4-2	TRBD2	TRBJ2-1	TGTGCCAGCAGCCGCGGTAGCGGGAGGTTACCCGAGGACAATGAGCAGTTCTTC	CASSRGSGRLPEDNEQFF
-	TRBV11-2	-	TRBJ1-5	TGTGCCAGCAGCTTAATGGGTCAGCCCCAGCATTTT	CASSLMGQPQHF